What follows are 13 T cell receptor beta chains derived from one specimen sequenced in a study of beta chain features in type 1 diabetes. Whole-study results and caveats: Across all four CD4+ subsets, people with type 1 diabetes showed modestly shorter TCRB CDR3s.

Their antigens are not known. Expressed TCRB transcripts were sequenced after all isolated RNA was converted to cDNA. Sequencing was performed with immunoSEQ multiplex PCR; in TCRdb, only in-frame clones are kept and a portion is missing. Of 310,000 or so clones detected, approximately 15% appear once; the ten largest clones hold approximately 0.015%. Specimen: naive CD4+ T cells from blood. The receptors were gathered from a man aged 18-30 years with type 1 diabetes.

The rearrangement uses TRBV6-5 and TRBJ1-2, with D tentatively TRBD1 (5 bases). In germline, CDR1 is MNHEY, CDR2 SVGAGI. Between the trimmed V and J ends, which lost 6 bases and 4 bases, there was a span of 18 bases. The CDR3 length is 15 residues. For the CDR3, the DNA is TGTGCCAGCAGCTCAATCGTCAGGGTGGGCTATGGCTACACCTTC. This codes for CASSSIVRVGYGYTF.

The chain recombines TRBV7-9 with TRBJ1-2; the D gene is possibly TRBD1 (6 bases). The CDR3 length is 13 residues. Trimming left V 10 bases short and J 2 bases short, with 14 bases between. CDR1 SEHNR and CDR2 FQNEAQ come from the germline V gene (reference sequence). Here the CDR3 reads CATLQGNNYGYTF. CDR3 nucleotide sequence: TGTGCCACCTTACAGGGCAACAACTATGGCTACACCTTC.

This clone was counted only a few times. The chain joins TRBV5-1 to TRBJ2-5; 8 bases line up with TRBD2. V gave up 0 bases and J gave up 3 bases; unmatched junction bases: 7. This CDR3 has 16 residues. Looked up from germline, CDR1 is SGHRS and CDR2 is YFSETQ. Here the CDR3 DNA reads TGCGCCAGCAGCTTGGCAGAGCGGGAGTGGGAAGAGACCCAGTACTTC. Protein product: CASSLAEREWEETQYF. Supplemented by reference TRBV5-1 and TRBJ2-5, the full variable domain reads KAGVTQTPRYLIKTRGQQVTLSCSPISGHRSVSWYQQTPGQGLQFLFEYFSETQRNKGNFPGRFSGRQFSNSRSEMNVSTLELGDSALYLCASSLAEREWEETQYFGPGTRLLVL.

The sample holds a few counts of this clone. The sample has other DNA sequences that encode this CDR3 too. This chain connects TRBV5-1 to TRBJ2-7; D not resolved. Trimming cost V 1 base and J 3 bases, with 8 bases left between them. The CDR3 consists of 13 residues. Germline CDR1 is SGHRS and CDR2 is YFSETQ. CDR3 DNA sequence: TGCGCCAGCAGCTTGAGTCCGGGCTACGAGCAGTACTTC. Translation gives CASSLSPGYEQYF.

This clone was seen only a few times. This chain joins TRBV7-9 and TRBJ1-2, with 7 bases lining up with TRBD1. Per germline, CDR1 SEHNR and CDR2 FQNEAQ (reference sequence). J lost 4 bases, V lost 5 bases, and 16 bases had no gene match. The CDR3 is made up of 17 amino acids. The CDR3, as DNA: TGTGCCAGCAGCCCCTTCACGGGGACAGAGAACCTCTATGGCTACACCTTC. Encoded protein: CASSPFTGTENLYGYTF.

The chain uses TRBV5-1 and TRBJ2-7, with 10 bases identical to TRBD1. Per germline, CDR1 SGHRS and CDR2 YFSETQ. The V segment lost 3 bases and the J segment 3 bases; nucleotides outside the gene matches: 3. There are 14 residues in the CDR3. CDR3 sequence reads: CASSSGQGFYEQYF. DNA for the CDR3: TGCGCCAGCAGCTCGGGACAGGGGTTCTACGAGCAGTACTTC.

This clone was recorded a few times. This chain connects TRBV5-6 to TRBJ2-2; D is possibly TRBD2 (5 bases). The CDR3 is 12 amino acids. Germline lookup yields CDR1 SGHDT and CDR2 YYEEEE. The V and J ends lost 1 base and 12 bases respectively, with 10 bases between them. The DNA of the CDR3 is TGTGCCAGCAGCTTGAGCCGAGGGAAGCTGTTTTTT. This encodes CASSLSRGKLFF.

The CDR3: CASSLGTSSGYTF. As DNA, the CDR3 is TGTGCCAGCAGCTTAGGCACGTCTAGTGGCTACACCTTC. This rearrangement joins TRBV11-2 to TRBJ1-2; D unclear. Germline lookup yields CDR1 SGHAT and CDR2 FQNNGV. Deletions cut 1 base from V and 7 bases from J, with 10 bases between. This CDR3 is built from 13 residues.

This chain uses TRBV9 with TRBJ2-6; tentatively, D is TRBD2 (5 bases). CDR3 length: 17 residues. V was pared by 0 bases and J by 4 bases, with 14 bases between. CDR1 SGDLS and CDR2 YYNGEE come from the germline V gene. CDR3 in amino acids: CASSVGTGTVGANVLTF. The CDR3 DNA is TGTGCCAGCAGCGTAGGGACGGGAACTGTGGGGGCCAACGTCCTGACTTTC.

CDR3 sequence: CASSVGSSTGGEDTQYF. CDR3 DNA sequence: TGTGCCAGCAGCGTGGGAAGTTCGACAGGGGGAGAAGATACGCAGTATTTT. The chain joins TRBV9 to TRBJ2-3; 9 bases are shared with TRBD1. This CDR3 has 17 amino acids. Trimming took 2 bases from V and 5 from J; bases not matched to a gene: 12. CDR1 and CDR2 (germline): SGDLS, YYNGEE.

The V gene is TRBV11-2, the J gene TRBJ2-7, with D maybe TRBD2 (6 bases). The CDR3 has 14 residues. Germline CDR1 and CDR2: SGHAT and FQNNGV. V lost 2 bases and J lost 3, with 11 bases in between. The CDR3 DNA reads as TGTGCCAGCAGCTTAAGGAGGGGAAGCTACGAGCAGTACTTC. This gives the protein CASSLRRGSYEQYF.

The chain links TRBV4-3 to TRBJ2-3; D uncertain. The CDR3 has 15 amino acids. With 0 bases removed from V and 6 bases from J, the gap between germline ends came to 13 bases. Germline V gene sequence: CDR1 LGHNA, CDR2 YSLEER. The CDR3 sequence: CASSQDLSLRDTQYF. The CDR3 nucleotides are TGCGCCAGCAGCCAAGATTTGAGCCTGAGGGATACGCAGTATTTT.

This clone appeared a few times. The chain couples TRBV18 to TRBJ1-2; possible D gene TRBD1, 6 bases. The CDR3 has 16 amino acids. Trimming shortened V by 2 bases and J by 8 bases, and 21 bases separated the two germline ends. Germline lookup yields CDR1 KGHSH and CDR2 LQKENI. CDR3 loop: CASSPGLARGAKGYTF. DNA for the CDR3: TGTGCCAGCTCACCAGGATTGGCTCGGGGGGCGAAAGGCTACACCTTC. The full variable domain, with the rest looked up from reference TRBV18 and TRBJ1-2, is NAGVMQNPRHLVRRRGQEARLRCSPMKGHSHVYWYRQLPEEGLKFMVYLQKENIIDESGMPKERFSAEFPKEGPSILRIQQVVRGDSAAYFCASSPGLARGAKGYTFGSGTRLTVV.